This T cell receptor (beta chain) was sequenced in a study of CD8+CD57+ T cells in acquired aplastic anemia. The wider study: DNA recovered from sorted CD4+ and CD8+ cells had a mean of about 3.5 ug. Study findings and constraints: Levels of CD8+ Simpson's diversity were not significantly distinct in patients versus controls. Researchers report that twenty-nine CD8+ CDR3 sequences appeared in both patients and controls.

This clonotype showed up just a few times. What it recognizes is unknown. The use of genomic DNA as template underpinned the TCR beta VDJ and CDR3 profiling. TCRdb used MiXCR to reprocess the reads, holding one entry per CDR3 protein. The repertoire consists of about 150,000 distinct CDR3 sequences, with roughly 49% occurring once and the leading ten covering less than 15%. Before being chosen for sequencing, patients had shown CD8+CD57+ cell expansion by flow cytometry. No patient had been given any therapy when blood was sampled. Germline V gene lookup returns CDR1 KGHDR and CDR2 SFDVKD. The ends lost 2 bases at V and 7 bases at J; junction bases unmatched: 7. The CDR3 totals 15 residues.

The receptor comes from a human donor with aplastic anemia. The sample comprised sorted CD4+, CD8+, or CD8+CD57+ T cells (not recorded which) from PBMCs. This sequence joins TRBV24-1 and TRBJ2-1; 7 bases agree with TRBD2. In nucleotides, the CDR3 is TGTGCCACCAGTGATTCGCGGGGTAGCGGGAATGAGCAGTTCTTC. This translates into CATSDSRGSGNEQFF.